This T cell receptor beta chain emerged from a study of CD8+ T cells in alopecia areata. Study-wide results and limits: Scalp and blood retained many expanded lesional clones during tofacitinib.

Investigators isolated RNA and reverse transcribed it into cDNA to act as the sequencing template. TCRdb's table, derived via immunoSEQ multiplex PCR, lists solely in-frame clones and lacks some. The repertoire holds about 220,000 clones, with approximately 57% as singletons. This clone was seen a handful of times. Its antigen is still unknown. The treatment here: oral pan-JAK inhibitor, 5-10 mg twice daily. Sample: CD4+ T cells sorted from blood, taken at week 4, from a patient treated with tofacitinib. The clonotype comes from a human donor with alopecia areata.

The CDR3 sequence: CASRGRQGNEQFF. The DNA of the CDR3 is TGTGCCAGCAGGGGGAGGCAGGGGAATGAGCAGTTCTTC. V gene TRBV5-6 combines with J gene TRBJ2-1; D tentatively reads TRBD1 or TRBD2 (6 bases each). Germline lookup yields CDR1 SGHDT and CDR2 YYEEEE. The CDR3 totals 13 residues. V dropped 5 bases and J dropped 7 bases, with 13 bases sitting between them.